These 22 T cell receptor beta chains came from one sample sequenced in a study of blood T cell repertoires in COVID-19 (TCRdb year 2020). Library construction relied on the immunoSEQ multiplex PCR assay. TCRdb mirrors the immuneACCESS table, restricted to in-frame sequences. Some clones are absent from its copies; in checked studies, under half trace to an unresolved V gene, and the reason for the others is unknown. The sample contains approximately 150,000 clones, 84% of them found a single time. Nearly 8% of the sample rests with the top ten. Sequenced input: PBMCs or T cells enriched from blood (not recorded which). These receptors came from a woman aged 50 to 60 who had recovered from COVID-19.

This chain connects TRBV6-5 to TRBJ1-5; 7 bases are shared with TRBD1. V gave up 4 bases and J gave up 1 base; unmatched junction bases: 4. This CDR3 spans 15 amino acids. Germline lookup yields CDR1 MNHEY and CDR2 SVGAGI. CDR3 in DNA: TGTGCCAGCAGTTTACAGGGGTTGAGCAATCAGCCCCAGCATTTT. Its protein product is CASSLQGLSNQPQHF.

The chain links TRBV5-4 to TRBJ2-1; the match to TRBD1 covers 11 bases. There are 17 residues in the CDR3. Germline trimming cut 1 base from V and 4 bases from J; bases unmatched to any gene: 7. CDR1 is SGHNT and CDR2 is YYREEE in the germline V gene (reference sequence). CDR3: CASSLKLGQGAYNEQFF. The CDR3, as DNA: TGTGCCAGCAGCTTGAAGTTAGGACAGGGGGCTTACAATGAGCAGTTCTTC.

CDR3 sequence reads: CATRAGGGGNEQFF. DNA for the CDR3: TGTGCCACCAGAGCTGGCGGGGGGGGAAATGAGCAGTTCTTC. The J gene is TRBJ2-1, the V gene TRBV24-1; 9 nucleotides match TRBD2. Germline CDR1 and CDR2: KGHDR and SFDVKD. The CDR3 consists of 14 residues. V was clipped by 7 bases and J by 7 bases; unmatched bases: 7.

The chain uses TRBV7-9 and TRBJ1-5; D unresolved. The CDR3 has 15 residues. Germline CDR1 and CDR2: SEHNR and FQNEAQ (reference sequence). V was shortened by 1 base and J by 0 bases, with 7 bases between the two germline ends. DNA for the CDR3: TGTGCCAGCAGCTTAGGGGGAGATAGCAATCAGCCCCAGCATTTT. Protein: CASSLGGDSNQPQHF.

This clone has more than one count but fewer than ten. This sequence joins TRBV5-8 and TRBJ1-2; 8 positions agree with TRBD1. Germline CDR1 SGHTS, CDR2 YDEGEE. V was clipped by 4 bases and J by 8 bases; unmatched bases: 4. The length of the CDR3 is 12 residues. The CDR3 DNA reads TGTGCCAGCAGCGTTTCAGGGGGCGGCTACACCTTC. Protein product: CASSVSGGGYTF.

V gene TRBV15 combines with J gene TRBJ1-5; unclear D gene. In germline, CDR1 is LNHNV, CDR2 YYDKDF (reference sequence). The CDR3 has 15 amino acids. Trimming took off 3 bases at V and 0 bases at J, with 9 bases between the two ends. CDR3 bases: TGTGCCACCAGCAGGGAGTTCAATAGCAATCAGCCCCAGCATTTT. This encodes CATSREFNSNQPQHF.

The chain has TRBV29-1 and TRBJ1-5; D remains ambiguous. From germline, CDR1 is SQVTM and CDR2 ANQGSEA. The CDR3 loop spans 10 amino acids. Deletions cut 8 bases from V and 3 bases from J, with 5 bases between. CDR3 nucleotide sequence: TGCAGCCCGTACAATCAGCCCCAGCATTTT. Translation gives CSPYNQPQHF.

In its sample, this clone was seen once. The rearrangement joins TRBV6-5 to TRBJ1-6, with a tentative D call TRBD1 (6 bases). Germline CDR1 reads MNHEY; CDR2 reads SVGAGI. The CDR3 has 16 amino acids. The ends were cut back, 4 bases at V and 7 bases at J, with 17 bases in the middle. The CDR3 sequence: CASSSTRMDRNSPLHF. The CDR3 nucleotides read TGTGCCAGCAGTTCTACCCGAATGGACAGAAATTCACCCCTCCACTTT.

This chain uses TRBV28 with TRBJ1-4; the match to TRBD1 covers 7 bases. Germline V CDR1 and CDR2: MDHEN, SYDVKM. The ends lost 5 bases at V and 8 bases at J; junction bases unmatched: 8. The CDR3 is made up of 14 amino acids. CDR3: CASSIGGAFEKLFF. CDR3 bases: TGTGCCAGCAGTATAGGGGGCGCATTCGAAAAACTGTTTTTT. Complete variable domain (other parts from reference TRBV28 and TRBJ1-4): DVKVTQSSRYLVKRTGEKVFLECVQDMDHENMFWYRQDPGLGLRLIYFSYDVKMKEKGDIPEGYSVSREKKERFSLILESASTNQTSMYLCASSIGGAFEKLFFGSGTQLSVL.

V usage is TRBV4-2 and J usage is TRBJ2-7, with 8 bases aligning to TRBD2. After removal of 1 base from V and 3 bases from J, the junction contained 11 bases not matched to a gene. The CDR3 is 17 amino acids. Germline V gene data show CDR1 as LGHNA and CDR2 as YNFKEQ. The chain's CDR3 is CASSQVSSGPLLYEQYF. The CDR3, as DNA: TGTGCCAGCAGCCAAGTATCTAGCGGGCCCCTACTCTACGAGCAGTACTTC.

J is TRBJ2-7 and V is TRBV19; possibly TRBD2 for D (5 bases). Germline-derived CDR1 and CDR2 are LNHDA and SQIVND (reference sequence). V dropped 7 bases and J dropped 3 bases, with 13 bases sitting between them. The CDR3 has 13 amino acids. CDR3 amino acids: CASTRGRGYEQYF. In nucleotides, the CDR3 is TGTGCCAGTACCCGAGGTCGGGGCTACGAGCAGTACTTC.

V gene TRBV27 combines with J gene TRBJ2-7; D possibly corresponds to TRBD1 (5 bases). The CDR3 sequence is 13 residues long. V gave up 2 bases and J gave up 7 bases, with 12 bases separating them. Per the germline V gene, CDR1 is MNHEY and CDR2 is SMNVEV (reference sequence). The CDR3 DNA follows: TGTGCCAGCAGTTTAATTGGGGCGAGGGAGCAGTACTTC. Encoded protein: CASSLIGAREQYF.

The chain uses TRBV7-9 and TRBJ2-1, with 9 bases fitting TRBD2. The germline V gene has CDR1 SEHNR and CDR2 FQNEAQ (reference sequence). The CDR3 runs 16 residues. V dropped 1 base and J dropped 6; count of bases not matched to a gene: 7. CDR3 sequence (DNA): TGTGCCAGCAGCTTAGTTGGCGGCGGGGGGGCCAATGAGCAGTTCTTC. Translated: CASSLVGGGGANEQFF.

V gene TRBV3-1 (or the pseudogene TRBV3-2) combines with J gene TRBJ2-2; 8 nucleotides match TRBD2. The CDR3 spans 16 residues. V gave up 0 bases and J gave up 2 bases; unmatched junction bases: 2. The germline gives CDR1 LGHDT, CDR2 YNNKEL (reference sequence). The CDR3 DNA follows: TGTGCCAGCAGCCAAGAAGCGGGGGAAAACACCGGGGAGCTGTTTTTT. This encodes CASSQEAGENTGELFF.

The chain is built from TRBV4-3 and TRBJ2-1, with 13 bases fitting TRBD2. V shed 0 bases, J shed 6 bases, and the junction held 5 bases outside the gene matches. From germline, CDR1 is LGHNA and CDR2 YSLEER. This CDR3 is built from 17 residues. The CDR3 loop reads CASSQEPTSGGANEQFF. The CDR3, as DNA: TGCGCCAGCAGCCAAGAACCTACTAGCGGGGGGGCCAATGAGCAGTTCTTC.

This chain connects TRBV28 to TRBJ2-1, with TRBD2 matching 14 bases. The germline V gene has CDR1 MDHEN and CDR2 SYDVKM. This CDR3 has 15 residues. The V and J ends lost 3 bases and 7 bases, in that order; junction bases with no gene match: 2. The CDR3 DNA reads TGTGCCAGCAGTTTGGGGACTAGCGGGAGAAATGAGCAGTTCTTC. Encoded protein: CASSLGTSGRNEQFF.

The count of this clone is one. This chain joins TRBV7-9 and TRBJ2-7; D possibly corresponds to TRBD2 (6 bases). V lost 7 bases and J 2 bases, leaving 18 bases between the germline ends. Germline values: CDR1 SEHNR, CDR2 FQNEAQ (reference sequence). CDR3 length: 15 amino acids. CDR3 residues: CASTPAGRTPYEQYF. CDR3 DNA: TGTGCCAGCACCCCCGCGGGGCGGACCCCCTACGAGCAGTACTTC.

V usage is TRBV7-9 and J usage is TRBJ2-3; TRBD2 aligns across 9 bases. The CDR3 sequence is 16 residues long. Germline CDR1 is SEHNR and CDR2 is FQNEAQ (reference sequence). Unmatched junction bases numbered 3, after V lost 0 bases and J lost 2 bases. CDR3: CASSLAAGGYTDTQYF. CDR3 in DNA: TGTGCCAGCAGCTTAGCTGCGGGAGGGTACACAGATACGCAGTATTTT.

The V call is TRBV28, the J call TRBJ1-6; 7 bases map to TRBD1. CDR3 size: 14 residues. The V gene's germline CDR1 is MDHEN and CDR2 SYDVKM. J was trimmed by 7 bases and V by 5 bases; bases with no gene match: 5. The CDR3 sequence is CASSLDRANSPLHF. In DNA, the CDR3 is TGTGCCAGCAGTCTTGACAGGGCCAATTCACCCCTCCACTTT. Looking up the rest from reference TRBV28 and TRBJ1-6 gives the full variable domain: DVKVTQSSRYLVKRTGEKVFLECVQDMDHENMFWYRQDPGLGLRLIYFSYDVKMKEKGDIPEGYSVSREKKERFSLILESASTNQTSMYLCASSLDRANSPLHFGNGTRLTVT.

The chain links TRBV5-4 to TRBJ1-1, with 10 bases fitting TRBD1. The CDR3 consists of 13 residues. The V segment lost 4 bases and the J segment 10 bases; nucleotides outside the gene matches: 7. CDR1 and CDR2 (germline): SGHNT, YYREEE (reference sequence). In DNA, the CDR3 is TGTGCCAGCAGCAGGGACAGGGGTCGGCTAGCTTTCTTT. This codes for CASSRDRGRLAFF. Using reference TRBV5-4 and TRBJ1-1 for the parts outside the CDR3, the full variable domain is ETGVTQSPTHLIKTRGQQVTLRCSSQSGHNTVSWYQQALGQGPQFIFQYYREEENGRGNFPPRFSGLQFPNYSSELNVNALELDDSALYLCASSRDRGRLAFFGQGTRLTVV.

V usage is TRBV4-1 and J usage is TRBJ1-6; 7 bases agree with TRBD1. From germline, CDR1 is MGHRA and CDR2 YSYEKL. The CDR3 extends over 16 amino acids. The junction had 3 bases not matched to a gene; V was cut back by 0 bases and J by 4 bases. The CDR3 loop reads CASSQDPGQYNSPLHF. The DNA of the CDR3 is TGCGCCAGCAGCCAAGACCCGGGACAGTATAATTCACCCCTCCACTTT.

The chain recombines TRBV27 with TRBJ2-5, with 7 bases aligning to TRBD2. The CDR3 length is 14 residues. Trimming cost V 3 bases and J 6 bases; bases outside gene matches: 7. CDR1 is MNHEY and CDR2 is SMNVEV in the germline V gene (reference sequence). CDR3 DNA sequence: TGTGCCAGCAGTTTTTGGGGGGGTACGCAGACCCAGTACTTC. Translated, it gives CASSFWGGTQTQYF.